The 9 T cell receptor beta chains in this list originate from one sample, sequenced in a study of shared clonotypes between healthy human individuals. The method was immunoSEQ multiplex PCR; TCRdb's version includes in-frame clones alone and lacks a portion of them. In the table there are about 600,000 clones, roughly 97% of which are singletons. The sequencing input was naive CD4+ T cells sorted from blood. Subset specified: CD45RA+ positively selected. The receptors were gathered from a woman aged 25-40 years in good health.

The chain employs TRBV5-4 and TRBJ1-1; D gene ambiguous. Germline V gives CDR1 SGHNT, CDR2 YYREEE (reference sequence). V was clipped by 0 bases and J by 10 bases, with 13 bases between them. The CDR3 has 13 residues. Here the CDR3 reads CASSLAGAGIAFF. The CDR3 DNA is TGTGCCAGCAGCTTGGCGGGCGCTGGGATAGCTTTCTTT.

The chain is built from TRBV28 and TRBJ1-3; a possible D gene is TRBD1 (6 bases). CDR3 length: 16 residues. Per the germline V gene, CDR1 is MDHEN and CDR2 is SYDVKM. V lost 6 bases to trimming and J lost 8 bases, with 23 bases between them. The CDR3 loop reads CASSIPSGANWDTIYF. The CDR3 DNA sequence: TGTGCCAGCAGCATCCCGTCAGGGGCTAACTGGGACACCATATATTTT.

The chain carries TRBV11-2 and TRBJ2-7; tentatively, D is TRBD1 (5 bases). Germline lookup yields CDR1 SGHAT and CDR2 FQNNGV. The CDR3 totals 15 residues. The V end lost 1 base, the J end lost 9 bases, and 19 bases lay between the germline ends. CDR3: CASSLVEAGYSPQYF. In nucleotides, the CDR3 is TGTGCCAGCAGCTTAGTCGAGGCAGGGTATTCCCCGCAGTACTTC.

This chain links TRBV28 with TRBJ2-1; TRBD1 might be the D (6 bases). The CDR3 covers 14 residues. In germline, CDR1 is MDHEN, CDR2 SYDVKM. Trimming took off 8 bases at V and 6 bases at J, with 17 bases between the two ends. Here the CDR3 reads CASQSTGIGNEQFF. In DNA, the CDR3 is TGTGCCAGCCAGTCTACAGGGATCGGCAATGAGCAGTTCTTC.

V gene TRBV7-9 combines with J gene TRBJ2-3; 8 bases fit TRBD1. CDR3 size: 16 residues. Germline V gives CDR1 SEHNR, CDR2 FQNEAQ (reference sequence). V was clipped by 5 bases and J by 3 bases; unmatched bases: 10. In nucleotides, the CDR3 is TGTGCCAGCAGCCGAACTGGACAGGGAACGACAGATACGCAGTATTTT. Translating it yields CASSRTGQGTTDTQYF.

The gene calls are TRBV5-4 and TRBJ2-3; D remains unclear. The CDR3 is made up of 14 amino acids. With 3 bases removed from V and 2 bases from J, the gap between germline ends came to 10 bases. Germline lookup yields CDR1 SGHNT and CDR2 YYREEE (reference sequence). CDR3 in DNA: TGTGCCAGCAGCTCCTGGGCTTCCACAGATACGCAGTATTTT. This translates into CASSSWASTDTQYF.

This clone was detected only once. This chain uses TRBV4-2 with TRBJ2-3, with 9 positions matching TRBD2. After removal of 1 base from V and 10 bases from J, the junction contained 18 bases not matched to a gene. From germline, CDR1 is LGHNA and CDR2 YNFKEQ. The CDR3 loop spans 18 amino acids. CDR3 sequence reads: CASSQVRASEREAPAQYF. The CDR3, as DNA: TGTGCCAGCAGCCAAGTAAGGGCCAGCGAGCGGGAGGCCCCGGCGCAGTATTTT.

This chain links TRBV11-2 with TRBJ2-7, with 11 bases fitting TRBD2. V lost 4 bases, J lost 5 bases, and 4 bases stayed unmatched. Germline-derived CDR1 and CDR2 are SGHAT and FQNNGV. There are 14 residues in the CDR3. The CDR3 loop is CASSSTSGSNEQYF. DNA of the CDR3: TGTGCCAGCAGCTCTACTAGCGGGAGTAACGAGCAGTACTTC.

The genes are TRBV7-3 and TRBJ2-1, with D possibly being TRBD2 (6 bases). The CDR3 runs to 16 residues. Trimming stripped 6 bases from V and 7 bases from J, with 22 bases between. Looked up from germline, CDR1 is SGHTA and CDR2 is FQGTGA. The CDR3 DNA follows: TGTGCCAGCAGTCCCAGGACCGGGACTCCGGCTAATGAGCAGTTCTTC. Amino acids: CASSPRTGTPANEQFF.